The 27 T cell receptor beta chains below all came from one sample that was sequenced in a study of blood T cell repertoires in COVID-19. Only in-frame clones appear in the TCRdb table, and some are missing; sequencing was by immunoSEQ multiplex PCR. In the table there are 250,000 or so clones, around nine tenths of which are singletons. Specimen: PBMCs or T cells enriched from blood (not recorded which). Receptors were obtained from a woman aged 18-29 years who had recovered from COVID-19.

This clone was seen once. The CDR3, as DNA: TGTGCCATCAGTGACCAGCGGGGGGGCGTTTCGGTAGATACGCAGTATTTT. This sequence encodes CAISDQRGGVSVDTQYF. The chain recombines TRBV10-3 with TRBJ2-3; 10 positions agree with TRBD2. Germline V gene lookup returns CDR1 ENHRY and CDR2 SYGVKD. The trim removed 3 bases at V and 5 bases at J, leaving 11 bases unmatched. CDR3 length: 17 residues.

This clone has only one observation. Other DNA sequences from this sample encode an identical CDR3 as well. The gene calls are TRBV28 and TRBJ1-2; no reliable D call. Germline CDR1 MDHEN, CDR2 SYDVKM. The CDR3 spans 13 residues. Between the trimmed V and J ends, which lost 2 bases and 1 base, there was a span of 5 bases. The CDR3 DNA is TGTGCCAGCAGTTTAGGCGGTAACTATGGCTACACCTTC. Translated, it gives CASSLGGNYGYTF.

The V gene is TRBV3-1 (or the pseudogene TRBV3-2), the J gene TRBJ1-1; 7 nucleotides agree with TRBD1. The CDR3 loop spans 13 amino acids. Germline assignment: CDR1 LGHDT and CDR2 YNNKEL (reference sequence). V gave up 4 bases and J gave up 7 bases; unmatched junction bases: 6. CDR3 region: CASSRGRQGEAFF. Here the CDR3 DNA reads TGTGCCAGCAGCCGCGGGCGACAGGGTGAAGCTTTCTTT.

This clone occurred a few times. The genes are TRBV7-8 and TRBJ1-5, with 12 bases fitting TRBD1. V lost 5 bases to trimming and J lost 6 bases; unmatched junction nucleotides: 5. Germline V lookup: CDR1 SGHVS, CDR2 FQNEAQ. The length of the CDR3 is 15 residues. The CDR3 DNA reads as TGTGCCAGCAGCGCGGGACAGGGGGCTAGTCAGCCCCAGCATTTT. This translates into CASSAGQGASQPQHF.

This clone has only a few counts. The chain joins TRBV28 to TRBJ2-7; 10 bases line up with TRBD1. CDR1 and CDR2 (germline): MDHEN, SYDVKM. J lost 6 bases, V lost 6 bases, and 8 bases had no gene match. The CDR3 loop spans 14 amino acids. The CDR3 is CASRTPGQGREQYF. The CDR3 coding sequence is TGTGCCAGCAGGACCCCGGGACAGGGGCGCGAGCAGTACTTC.

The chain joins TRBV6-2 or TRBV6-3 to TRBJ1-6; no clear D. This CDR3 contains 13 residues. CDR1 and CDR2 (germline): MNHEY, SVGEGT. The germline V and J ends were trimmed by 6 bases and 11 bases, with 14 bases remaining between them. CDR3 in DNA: TGTGCCAGCAGCCTCATGGACGGGGCACCCCTCCACTTT. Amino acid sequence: CASSLMDGAPLHF.

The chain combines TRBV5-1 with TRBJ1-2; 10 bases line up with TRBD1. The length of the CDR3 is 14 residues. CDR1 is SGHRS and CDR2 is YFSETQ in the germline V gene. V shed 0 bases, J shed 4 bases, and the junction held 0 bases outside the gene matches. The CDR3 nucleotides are TGCGCCAGCAGCTTGGGACAGGGGGCCTATGGCTACACCTTC. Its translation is CASSLGQGAYGYTF.

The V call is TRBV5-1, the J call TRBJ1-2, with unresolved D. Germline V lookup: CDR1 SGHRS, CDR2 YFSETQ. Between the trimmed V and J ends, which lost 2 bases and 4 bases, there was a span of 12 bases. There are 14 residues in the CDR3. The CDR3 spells CASSFDIDTYGYTF. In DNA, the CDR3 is TGCGCCAGCAGCTTCGACATAGACACCTATGGCTACACCTTC.

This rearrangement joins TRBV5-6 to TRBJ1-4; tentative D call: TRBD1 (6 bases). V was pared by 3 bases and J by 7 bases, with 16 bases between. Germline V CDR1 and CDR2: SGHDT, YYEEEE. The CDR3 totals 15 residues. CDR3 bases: TGTGCCAGCAGCTATGGGGGCAGGGCTGGTGAAAAACTGTTTTTT. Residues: CASSYGGRAGEKLFF.

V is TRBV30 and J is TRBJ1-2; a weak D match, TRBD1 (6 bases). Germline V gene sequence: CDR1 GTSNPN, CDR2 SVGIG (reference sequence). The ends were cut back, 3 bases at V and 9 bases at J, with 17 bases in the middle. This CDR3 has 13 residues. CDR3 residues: CAWRTGTIRRYTF. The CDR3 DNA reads TGTGCCTGGAGGACGGGGACAATCCGGCGCTACACCTTC.

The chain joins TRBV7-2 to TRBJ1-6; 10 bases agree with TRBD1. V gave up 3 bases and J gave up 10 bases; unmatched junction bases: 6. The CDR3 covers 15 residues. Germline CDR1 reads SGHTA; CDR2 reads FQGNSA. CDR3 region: CASSFRQGAGSPLHF. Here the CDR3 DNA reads TGTGCCAGCAGCTTCCGACAGGGGGCAGGGTCACCCCTCCACTTT.

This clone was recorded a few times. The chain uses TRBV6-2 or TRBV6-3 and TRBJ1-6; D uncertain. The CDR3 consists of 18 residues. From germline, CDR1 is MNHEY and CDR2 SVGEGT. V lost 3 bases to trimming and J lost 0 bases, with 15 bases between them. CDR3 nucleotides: TGTGCCAGCAGTTATCAGGAGGGTTCCATCTCCTATAATTCACCCCTCCACTTT. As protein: CASSYQEGSISYNSPLHF.

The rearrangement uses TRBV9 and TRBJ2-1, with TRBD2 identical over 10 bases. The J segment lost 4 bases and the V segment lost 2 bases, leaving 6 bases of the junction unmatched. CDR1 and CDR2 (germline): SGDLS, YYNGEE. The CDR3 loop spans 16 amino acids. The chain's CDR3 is CASSVSGRNYYNEQFF. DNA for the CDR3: TGTGCCAGCAGCGTTAGCGGGAGGAACTATTACAATGAGCAGTTCTTC.

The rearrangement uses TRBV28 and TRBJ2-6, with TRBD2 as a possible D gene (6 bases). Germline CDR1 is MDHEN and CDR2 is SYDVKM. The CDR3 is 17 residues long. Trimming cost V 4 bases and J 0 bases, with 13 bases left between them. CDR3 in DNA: TGTGCCAGCAGTTCCGGGACTCGTAGCTCTGGGGCCAACGTCCTGACTTTC. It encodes CASSSGTRSSGANVLTF. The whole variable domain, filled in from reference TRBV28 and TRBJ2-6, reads DVKVTQSSRYLVKRTGEKVFLECVQDMDHENMFWYRQDPGLGLRLIYFSYDVKMKEKGDIPEGYSVSREKKERFSLILESASTNQTSMYLCASSSGTRSSGANVLTFGAGSRLTVL.

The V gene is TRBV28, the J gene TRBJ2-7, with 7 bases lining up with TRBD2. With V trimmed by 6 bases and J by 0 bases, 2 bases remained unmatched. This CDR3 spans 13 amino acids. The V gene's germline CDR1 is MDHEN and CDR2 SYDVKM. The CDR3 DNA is TGTGCCAGCAGACGGGACTACTCCTACGAGCAGTACTTC. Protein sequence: CASRRDYSYEQYF.

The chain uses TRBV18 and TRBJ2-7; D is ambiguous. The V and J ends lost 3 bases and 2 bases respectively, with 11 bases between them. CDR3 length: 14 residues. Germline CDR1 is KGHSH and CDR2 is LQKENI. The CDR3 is CASSPSVATYEQYF. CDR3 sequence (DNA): TGTGCCAGCTCACCTTCCGTGGCCACCTACGAGCAGTACTTC.

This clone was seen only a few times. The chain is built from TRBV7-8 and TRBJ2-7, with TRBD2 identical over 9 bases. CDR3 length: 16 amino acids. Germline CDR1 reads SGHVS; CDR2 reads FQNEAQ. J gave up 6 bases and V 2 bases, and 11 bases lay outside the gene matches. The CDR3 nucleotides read TGTGCCAGCAGCTTATATCGTCTGGGGACTAGCCCCGAGCAGTACTTC. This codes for CASSLYRLGTSPEQYF.

CDR3 protein: CASSLVPVSSTDTQYF. CDR3 nucleotide sequence: TGTGCCAGCAGCTTAGTCCCCGTTAGTAGCACAGATACGCAGTATTTT. The J gene is TRBJ2-3, the V gene TRBV7-8; D gene ambiguous. Trimming took off 1 base at V and 0 bases at J, with 11 bases between the two ends. The CDR3 runs 16 residues. Germline lookup yields CDR1 SGHVS and CDR2 FQNEAQ.

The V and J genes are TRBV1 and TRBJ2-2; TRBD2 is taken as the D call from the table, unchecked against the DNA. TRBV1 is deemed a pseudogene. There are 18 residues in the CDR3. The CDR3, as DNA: TGCACCAGCAGCCATCTACTAGCGGGGGACCCGAACACCGGGGAGCTGTTTTTT. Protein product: CTSSHLLAGDPNTGELFF.

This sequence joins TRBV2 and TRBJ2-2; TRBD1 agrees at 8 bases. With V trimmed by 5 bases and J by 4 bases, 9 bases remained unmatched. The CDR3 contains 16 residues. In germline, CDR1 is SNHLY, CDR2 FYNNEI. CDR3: CASSYDRGERTGELFF. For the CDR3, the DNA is TGTGCCAGCAGTTATGACAGGGGAGAGCGCACCGGGGAGCTGTTTTTT.

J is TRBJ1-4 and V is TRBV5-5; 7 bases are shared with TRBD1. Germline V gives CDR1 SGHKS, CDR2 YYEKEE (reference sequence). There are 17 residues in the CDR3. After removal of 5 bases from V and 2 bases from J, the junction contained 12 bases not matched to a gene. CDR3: CASRYRQGIATNEKLFF. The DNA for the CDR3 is TGTGCCAGCAGATATCGACAGGGAATTGCGACTAATGAAAAACTGTTTTTT.

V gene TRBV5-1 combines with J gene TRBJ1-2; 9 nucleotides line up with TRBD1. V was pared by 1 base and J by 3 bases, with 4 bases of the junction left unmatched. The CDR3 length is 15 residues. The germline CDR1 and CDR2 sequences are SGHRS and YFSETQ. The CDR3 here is CASSLTTGGDYGYTF. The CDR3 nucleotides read TGCGCCAGCAGCTTGACCACAGGGGGCGACTATGGCTACACCTTC.

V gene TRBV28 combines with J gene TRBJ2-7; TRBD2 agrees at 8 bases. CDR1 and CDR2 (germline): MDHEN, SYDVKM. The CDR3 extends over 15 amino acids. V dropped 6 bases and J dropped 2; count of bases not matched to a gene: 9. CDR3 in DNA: TGTGCCAGCAGGCCCTCGACTAGCGCCACCTACGAGCAGTACTTC. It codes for CASRPSTSATYEQYF.

The CDR3 sequence: CASSLWAGEKTQYF. In nucleotides, the CDR3 is TGCGCCAGCAGCTTGTGGGCGGGAGAGAAGACCCAGTACTTC. The chain joins TRBV5-1 to TRBJ2-5; 7 bases align to TRBD2. V shed 1 base and J 6 bases; nucleotides not matched to a gene: 6. The CDR3 contains 14 residues. CDR1 is SGHRS, CDR2 YFSETQ, per germline.

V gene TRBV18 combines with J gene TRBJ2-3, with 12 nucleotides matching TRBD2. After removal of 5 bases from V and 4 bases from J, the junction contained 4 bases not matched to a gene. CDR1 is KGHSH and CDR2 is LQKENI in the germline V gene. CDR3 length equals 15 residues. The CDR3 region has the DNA TGTGCCAGCTCAGGGACTAGCGGGCTGTCAGATACGCAGTATTTT. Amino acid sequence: CASSGTSGLSDTQYF. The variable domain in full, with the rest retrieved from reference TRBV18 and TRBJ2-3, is NAGVMQNPRHLVRRRGQEARLRCSPMKGHSHVYWYRQLPEEGLKFMVYLQKENIIDESGMPKERFSAEFPKEGPSILRIQQVVRGDSAAYFCASSGTSGLSDTQYFGPGTRLTVL.

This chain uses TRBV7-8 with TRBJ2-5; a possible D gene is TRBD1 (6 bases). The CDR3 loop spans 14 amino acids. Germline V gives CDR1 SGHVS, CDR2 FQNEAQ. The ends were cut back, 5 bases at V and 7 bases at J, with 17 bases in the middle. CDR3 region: CASSRHQGPRTQYF. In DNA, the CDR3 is TGTGCCAGCAGCCGACACCAGGGGCCTCGGACCCAGTACTTC.

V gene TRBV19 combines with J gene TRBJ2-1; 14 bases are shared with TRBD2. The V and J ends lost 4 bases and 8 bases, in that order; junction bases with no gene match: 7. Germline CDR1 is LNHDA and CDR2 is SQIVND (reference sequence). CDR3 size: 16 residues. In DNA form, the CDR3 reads TGTGCCAGTAGTACCCGGACTAGCGGGAGGTCCGATGAGCAGTTCTTC. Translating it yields CASSTRTSGRSDEQFF.